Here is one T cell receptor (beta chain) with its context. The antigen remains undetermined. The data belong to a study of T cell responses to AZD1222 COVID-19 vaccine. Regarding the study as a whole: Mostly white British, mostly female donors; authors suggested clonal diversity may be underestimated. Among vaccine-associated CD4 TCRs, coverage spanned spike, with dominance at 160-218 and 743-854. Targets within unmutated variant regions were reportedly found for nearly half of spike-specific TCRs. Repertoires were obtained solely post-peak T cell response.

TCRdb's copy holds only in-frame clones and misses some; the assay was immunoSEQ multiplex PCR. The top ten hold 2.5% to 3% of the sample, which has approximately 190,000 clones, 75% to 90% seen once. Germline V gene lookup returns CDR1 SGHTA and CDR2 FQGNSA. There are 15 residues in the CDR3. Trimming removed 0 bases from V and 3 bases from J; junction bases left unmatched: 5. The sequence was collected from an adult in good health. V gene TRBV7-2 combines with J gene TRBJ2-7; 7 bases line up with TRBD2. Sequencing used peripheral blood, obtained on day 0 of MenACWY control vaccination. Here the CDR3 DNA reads TGTGCCAGCAGCTTAGCCTGGACGGGGGGCTACGAGCAGTACTTC. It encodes CASSLAWTGGYEQYF.